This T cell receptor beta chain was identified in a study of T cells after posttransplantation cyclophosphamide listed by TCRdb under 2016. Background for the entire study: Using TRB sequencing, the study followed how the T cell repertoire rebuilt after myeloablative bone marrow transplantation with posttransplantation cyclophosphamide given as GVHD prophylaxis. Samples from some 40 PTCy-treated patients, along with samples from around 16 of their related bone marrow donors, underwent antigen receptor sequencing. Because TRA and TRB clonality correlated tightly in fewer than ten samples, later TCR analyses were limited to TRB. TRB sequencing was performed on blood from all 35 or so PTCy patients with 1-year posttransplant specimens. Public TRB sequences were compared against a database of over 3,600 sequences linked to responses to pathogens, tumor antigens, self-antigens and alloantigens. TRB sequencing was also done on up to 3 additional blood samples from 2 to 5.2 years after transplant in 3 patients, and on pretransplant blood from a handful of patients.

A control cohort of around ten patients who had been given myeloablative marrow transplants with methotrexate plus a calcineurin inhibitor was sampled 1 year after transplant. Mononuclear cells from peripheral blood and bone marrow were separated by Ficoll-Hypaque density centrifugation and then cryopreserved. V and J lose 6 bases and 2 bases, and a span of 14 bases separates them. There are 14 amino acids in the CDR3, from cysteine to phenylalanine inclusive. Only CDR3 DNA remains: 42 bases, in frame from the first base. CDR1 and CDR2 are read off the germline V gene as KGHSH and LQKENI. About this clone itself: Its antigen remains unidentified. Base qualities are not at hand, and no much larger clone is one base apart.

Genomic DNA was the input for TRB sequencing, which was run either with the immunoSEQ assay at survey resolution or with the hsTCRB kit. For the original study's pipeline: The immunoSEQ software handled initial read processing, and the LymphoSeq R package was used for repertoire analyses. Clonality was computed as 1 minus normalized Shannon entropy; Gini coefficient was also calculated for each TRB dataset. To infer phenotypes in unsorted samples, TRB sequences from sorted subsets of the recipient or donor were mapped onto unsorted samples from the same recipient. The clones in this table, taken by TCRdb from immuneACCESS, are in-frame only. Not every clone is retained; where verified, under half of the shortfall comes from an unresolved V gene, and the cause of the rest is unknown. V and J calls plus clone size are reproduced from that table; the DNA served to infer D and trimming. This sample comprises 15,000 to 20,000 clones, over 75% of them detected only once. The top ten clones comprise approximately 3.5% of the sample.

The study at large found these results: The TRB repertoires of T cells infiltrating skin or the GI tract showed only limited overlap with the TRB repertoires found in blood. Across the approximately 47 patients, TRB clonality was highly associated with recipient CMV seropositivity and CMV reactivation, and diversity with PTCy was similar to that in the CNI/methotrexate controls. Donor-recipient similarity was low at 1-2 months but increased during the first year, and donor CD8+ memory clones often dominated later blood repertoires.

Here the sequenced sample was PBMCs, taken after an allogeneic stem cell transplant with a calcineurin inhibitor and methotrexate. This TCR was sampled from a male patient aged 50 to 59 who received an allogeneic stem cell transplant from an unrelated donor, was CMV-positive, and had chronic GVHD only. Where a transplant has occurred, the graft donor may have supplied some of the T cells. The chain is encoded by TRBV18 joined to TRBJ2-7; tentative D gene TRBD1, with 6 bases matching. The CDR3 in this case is CASSPYRETYEQYF. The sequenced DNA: TGTGCCAGCTCCCCCTACAGGGAGACCTACGAGCAGTACTTC.